The 31 T cell receptor beta chains listed next were all sequenced from one sample in a study of T cells in Graves' hyperthyroidism and ophthalmopathy. Researchers amplified the TCR beta CDR3 regions from RNA transcripts. First-round RT-PCR of the TCR CDR3 relied on the HTBI primer set. A single record per CDR3 protein comes from TCRdb applying MiXCR to the multiplex PCR reads. In the table there are hundreds of thousands of distinct CDR3 sequences, around 38% of which are singletons. The specimen sequenced was blood. These receptors all stem from a man aged 18-30 years with Graves' hyperthyroidism.

The chain links TRBV7-9 to TRBJ1-1; D gene ambiguous. The CDR3 totals 15 residues. Trimming took off 4 bases at V and 1 base at J, with 13 bases between the two ends. CDR1 and CDR2 from the germline V gene are SEHNR and FQNEAQ (reference sequence). The DNA of the CDR3 is TGTGCCAGCAGCTCCCTACCCTGGGAGAACACTGAAGCTTTCTTT. Protein sequence: CASSSLPWENTEAFF.

The chain recombines TRBV4-1 with TRBJ1-6, with TRBD1 as a possible D gene (6 bases). The CDR3 loop spans 14 amino acids. Trimming removed 3 bases at V and 14 bases at J, with 17 bases between. Germline V lookup: CDR1 MGHRA, CDR2 YSYEKL. CDR3 sequence: CASSQELQGRTLHF. CDR3 bases: TGCGCCAGCAGCCAGGAGCTACAGGGTAGAACCCTCCACTTT.

On this clonotype itself: With a much larger clone just one base away, this may be a read error. The chain joins TRBV11-2 to TRBJ1-1, with no clear D. The V end lost 4 bases, the J end lost 1 base, and 13 bases lay between the germline ends. The CDR3 sequence is 15 residues long. The germline V gene has CDR1 SGHAT and CDR2 FQNNGV. DNA of the CDR3: TGTGCCAGCAGCTCGGTTCCCCGCAGGAACACTGAAGCTTTCTTT. Translating it yields CASSSVPRRNTEAFF.

This clonotype was seen many times. The J gene is TRBJ1-5, the V gene TRBV7-8; tentative D call: TRBD1 (5 bases). Trimming took 5 bases from V and 3 from J, leaving 14 bases between them. The CDR3 loop spans 15 amino acids. In germline, CDR1 is SGHVS, CDR2 FQNEAQ. CDR3 in DNA: TGTGCCAGCAGCGAGCGGGGCGGAAACAATCAGCCCCAGCATTTT. Translation: CASSERGGNNQPQHF. Based on the CDR3 plus reference TRBV7-8 and TRBJ1-5, the full variable domain is GAGVSQSPRYKVAKRGQDVALRCDPISGHVSLFWYQQALGQGPEFLTYFQNEAQLDKSGLPSDRFFAERPEGSVSTLKIQRTQQEDSAVYLCASSERGGNNQPQHFGDGTRLSIL.

This rearrangement joins TRBV29-1 to TRBJ2-7, with TRBD1 as a possible D gene (7 bases). With 6 bases removed from V and 3 bases from J, the gap between germline ends came to 15 bases. This CDR3 has 13 amino acids. Looked up from germline, CDR1 is SQVTM and CDR2 is ANQGSEA. The chain's CDR3 is CSVPNQGGYEQYF. The DNA of the CDR3 is TGCAGCGTACCCAATCAGGGGGGCTACGAGCAGTACTTC.

Details on this clonotype: A much larger clone differs from this one at a single base, so this may be a read error. The V gene is TRBV2, the J gene TRBJ1-1, with D hard to call. Germline CDR1 is SNHLY and CDR2 is FYNNEI. This CDR3 region has 14 residues. Trimming took off 5 bases at V and 4 bases at J, with 14 bases between the two ends. The CDR3 region is CASSPSRPLTEAFF. The CDR3 DNA follows: TGTGCCAGCAGTCCGAGCAGACCGCTCACTGAAGCTTTCTTT.

The table lists this clonotype with a few counts. The rearrangement joins TRBV7-9 to TRBJ2-3, with 10 bases lining up with TRBD2. V shed 5 bases and J 2 bases; nucleotides not matched to a gene: 7. Germline-derived CDR1 and CDR2 are SEHNR and FQNEAQ (reference sequence). The CDR3 totals 16 residues. The CDR3 loop is CASSPQREGITDTQYF. DNA of the CDR3: TGTGCCAGCAGCCCTCAGCGGGAGGGGATCACAGATACGCAGTATTTT.

This clonotype was recorded many times. The rearrangement links TRBV10-3 to TRBJ2-7; 7 positions agree with TRBD1. This CDR3 has 14 residues. Germline trimming cut 6 bases from V and 2 bases from J; bases unmatched to any gene: 7. Germline V lookup: CDR1 ENHRY, CDR2 SYGVKD. DNA of the CDR3: TGTGCCATCAGCGCCGACAGGGACGCCTACGAGCAGTACTTC. It encodes CAISADRDAYEQYF.

The genes are TRBV7-2 and TRBJ1-1; no clear D. Germline assignment: CDR1 SGHTA and CDR2 FQGNSA. This CDR3 is built from 16 residues. The germline V and J ends were trimmed by 5 bases and 4 bases, with 20 bases remaining between them. CDR3: CASSLDLGRAGTEAFF. DNA for the CDR3: TGTGCCAGCAGCCTAGATTTGGGCCGGGCGGGCACTGAAGCTTTCTTT.

The rearrangement uses TRBV6-5 and TRBJ2-6; TRBD2 aligns across 10 bases. The germline V gene encodes CDR1 MNHEY and CDR2 SVGAGI. V shed 8 bases and J 2 bases; nucleotides not matched to a gene: 9. The CDR3 covers 17 residues. The CDR3 sequence: CASVKSGRATGANVLTF. The CDR3 coding sequence is TGTGCCAGCGTTAAAAGCGGGAGGGCCACTGGGGCCAACGTCCTGACTTTC.

The chain couples TRBV5-1 to TRBJ2-5; D may be TRBD1 or TRBD2 (5 bases each). The CDR3 spans 14 residues. CDR1 is SGHRS, CDR2 YFSETQ, per germline. Trimming removed 0 bases at V and 5 bases at J, with 11 bases between. The CDR3 spells CASSLDGTPETQYF. CDR3 coding DNA: TGCGCCAGCAGCTTGGATGGGACCCCGGAGACCCAGTACTTC.

The chain joins TRBV19 to TRBJ2-5; 8 bases align to TRBD1. This CDR3 has 13 amino acids. Germline V gene sequence: CDR1 LNHDA, CDR2 SQIVND (reference sequence). With 4 bases clipped from V and 9 bases from J, the junction kept 7 bases outside the gene matches. CDR3 DNA sequence: TGTGCCAGTAGTACGAGACAGGGGACGGCCCAGTACTTC. It is translated as CASSTRQGTAQYF.

This clonotype was counted a few times. J is TRBJ1-5 and V is TRBV5-1; 7 bases are a match to TRBD1. The CDR3 runs 17 residues. With V trimmed by 1 base and J by 3 bases, 10 bases remained unmatched. Germline assignment: CDR1 SGHRS and CDR2 YFSETQ. The CDR3 bases are TGCGCCAGCAGCTTGTATCGGGACAGTCCGAACAATCAGCCCCAGCATTTT. It encodes CASSLYRDSPNNQPQHF.

The chain employs TRBV12-3 or TRBV12-4 and TRBJ2-5; TRBD1 matches 7 bases. Trimming took 5 bases from V and 4 from J; bases not matched to a gene: 13. There are 16 residues in the CDR3. CDR3 amino acids: CASSPGTDAFGETQYF. The CDR3 DNA sequence: TGTGCCAGCAGTCCAGGGACAGATGCCTTTGGAGAGACCCAGTACTTC.

The CDR3 coding sequence is TGCGCCAGCAGTACCCCGGGAAAGGGCTACGAGCAGTACTTC. Translated: CASSTPGKGYEQYF. The rearrangement uses TRBV10-2 and TRBJ2-7; D is possibly TRBD2 (5 bases). The CDR3 spans 14 residues. Germline CDR1 and CDR2: WSHSY and SAAADI. V was trimmed by 5 bases and J by 3 bases, leaving 14 bases between them.

Turning to this clonotype: An end of the junction differs from the germline gene, which may be a read error. J is TRBJ1-3 and V is TRBV6-1; D is unclear. The CDR3 is made up of 14 amino acids. In germline, CDR1 is MNHNS, CDR2 SASEGT. This CDR3 is CASSELGSENTIYF. The CDR3 DNA reads TGTGCCAGCAGTGAATTGGGGTCTGAAAACACCATATATTTT.

The J gene is TRBJ2-5, the V gene TRBV29-1, with 10 bases that match TRBD2. From germline, CDR1 is SQVTM and CDR2 ANQGSEA. With V trimmed by 0 bases and J by 2 bases, 0 bases remained unmatched. The CDR3 extends over 14 amino acids. The CDR3 DNA reads TGCAGCGTTGAAGATAGCGGGGGGCAAGAGACCCAGTACTTC. It is translated as CSVEDSGGQETQYF.

This clonotype was counted only a few times. CDR3 sequence (DNA): TGTGCCAGCACCCCAACCAGGAACACTGAAGCTTTCTTT. Translated: CASTPTRNTEAFF. The V call is TRBV7-2, the J call TRBJ1-1; D gene uncertain. From germline, CDR1 is SGHTA and CDR2 FQGNSA. CDR3 length: 13 amino acids. Trimming left V 7 bases short and J 1 base short, with 10 bases between.

This clonotype showed up just a few times. Written as DNA, the CDR3 is TGTGCCACTTTACCGGACGGAACAAGGAACACTGAAGCTTTCTTT. Protein: CATLPDGTRNTEAFF. The gene calls are TRBV6-1 and TRBJ1-1; D gene ambiguous. This CDR3 is built from 15 residues. V was trimmed by 10 bases and J by 1 base, leaving 19 bases between them. CDR1 MNHNS and CDR2 SASEGT come from the germline V gene.

This clonotype was recorded at least ten times. Here the CDR3 DNA reads TGTGCCAGCAGCTTTGGGGCCCAGGACGAGCAGTACTTC. Protein: CASSFGAQDEQYF. The chain joins TRBV7-9 to TRBJ2-7; a possible D gene is TRBD1 (5 bases). The germline V and J ends were trimmed by 3 bases and 5 bases, with 11 bases remaining between them. The CDR3 covers 13 residues. Germline V gene lookup returns CDR1 SEHNR and CDR2 FQNEAQ (reference sequence).

A few counts support this clonotype. The J gene is TRBJ1-1, the V gene TRBV7-2; TRBD1 aligns across 7 bases. Germline values: CDR1 SGHTA, CDR2 FQGNSA. Trimming removed 8 bases from V and 0 bases from J; junction bases left unmatched: 6. The CDR3 length is 14 residues. In DNA, the CDR3 is TGTGCCAGCGGCCCGGGACAGATGAACACTGAAGCTTTCTTT. Protein product: CASGPGQMNTEAFF.

This clonotype was counted ten times or more. The CDR3 carries no conserved terminal phenylalanine or tryptophan, so it likely arises from a read error. The DNA is left out, because the CDR3 cannot be placed on it with certainty; the CDR3 is given as TCRdb lists it. V is TRBV7-2 and J is TRBJ1-1. The CDR3 extends over 9 residues, inclusive of both ends. Germline assignment: CDR1 SGHTA and CDR2 FQGNSA. CDR3 sequence: CASSSVAGY.

The V gene is TRBV9, the J gene TRBJ2-7, with D perhaps matching TRBD2 (7 bases). This CDR3 is built from 15 residues. Germline CDR1 SGDLS, CDR2 YYNGEE. V shed 0 bases and J shed 4 bases, with 14 bases lying between them. The CDR3 loop is CASSVGSGGAYEQYF. The CDR3 bases are TGTGCCAGCAGCGTAGGCAGTGGGGGGGCGTACGAGCAGTACTTC.

This clonotype has a count of ten or more. The chain carries TRBV7-6 and TRBJ1-1; D is possibly TRBD1 (5 bases). Per the germline V gene, CDR1 is SGHVS and CDR2 is FNYEAQ. CDR3 length: 12 residues. V lost 5 bases and J lost 9, with 13 bases in between. CDR3 in amino acids: CASSAGGGQAFF. DNA for the CDR3: TGTGCCAGCAGCGCCGGGGGAGGGCAAGCTTTCTTT.

This clonotype turned up a few times. The chain recombines TRBV5-5 with TRBJ1-2; D ambiguous. Germline CDR1 SGHKS, CDR2 YYEKEE (reference sequence). The CDR3 runs to 14 residues. The V end was cut by 4 bases, the J end by 6 bases, with 16 bases between. The CDR3 spells CASSPPGREDGYTF. The CDR3 nucleotides read TGTGCCAGCAGCCCCCCGGGTAGGGAGGATGGCTACACCTTC. Based on the CDR3 plus reference TRBV5-5 and TRBJ1-2, the full variable domain is DAGVTQSPTHLIKTRGQQVTLRCSPISGHKSVSWYQQVLGQGPQFIFQYYEKEERGRGNFPDRFSARQFPNYSSELNVNALLLGDSALYLCASSPPGREDGYTFGSGTRLTVV.

The CDR3 DNA sequence: TGTGCCAGCAGCCTGGGGACACCGGAGGGGACTGAAGCTTTCTTT. Translated: CASSLGTPEGTEAFF. V gene TRBV7-9 combines with J gene TRBJ1-1, with a tentative D call TRBD1 (6 bases). CDR3 length equals 15 residues. Per the germline V gene, CDR1 is SEHNR and CDR2 is FQNEAQ (reference sequence). The V and J ends lost 5 bases and 5 bases respectively, with 18 bases between them.

The table lists this clonotype with many counts. The chain is built from TRBV29-1 and TRBJ2-7; possibly TRBD2 for D (6 bases). Germline-derived CDR1 and CDR2 are SQVTM and ANQGSEA. The CDR3 length is 11 residues. The V and J ends lost 4 bases and 5 bases respectively, with 9 bases between them. The CDR3 DNA sequence: TGCAGCGTTGCTGGCGGGGACGAGCAGTACTTC. Its translation: CSVAGGDEQYF.

This clonotype has just one count. One end of the junction fails to match germline, which may point to a read error. The V gene is TRBV7-2, the J gene TRBJ1-5, with 9 bases lining up with TRBD1. CDR1 is SGHTA, CDR2 FQGNSA, per germline. This CDR3 comprises 17 residues. The CDR3 bases are TGCGCCAGCAGCCGCGTGAAGACAGGGGGAATCAATCAGCCCCAGCATTTT. It encodes CASSRVKTGGINQPQHF.

CDR3 residues: CSVGGENGYTF. CDR3 DNA sequence: TGCAGCGTTGGCGGGGAGAATGGCTACACCTTC. The V gene is TRBV29-1, the J gene TRBJ1-2, with D unresolved. Germline loops: CDR1 SQVTM, CDR2 ANQGSEA. The CDR3 sequence is 11 residues long. Trimming cost V 4 bases and J 6 bases, with 9 bases left between them.

This chain joins TRBV20-1 and TRBJ1-5; unclear D gene. The germline V and J ends were trimmed by 3 bases and 10 bases, with 16 bases remaining between them. There are 13 residues in the CDR3. The germline CDR1 and CDR2 sequences are DFQATT and SNEGSKA (reference sequence). The DNA for the CDR3 is TGCAGTGCTAGGGAGGGAATTGGGCACCCCCAGCATTTT. This sequence encodes CSAREGIGHPQHF.

There are a few counts of this clonotype. The gene calls are TRBV12-3 or TRBV12-4 and TRBJ2-5; D gene uncertain. The V and J ends lost 4 bases and 1 base respectively, with 10 bases between them. The CDR3 has 14 residues. CDR3 nucleotide sequence: TGTGCCAGCAGTTACTCGGCTAGCCAAGAGACCCAGTACTTC. Translating it yields CASSYSASQETQYF.